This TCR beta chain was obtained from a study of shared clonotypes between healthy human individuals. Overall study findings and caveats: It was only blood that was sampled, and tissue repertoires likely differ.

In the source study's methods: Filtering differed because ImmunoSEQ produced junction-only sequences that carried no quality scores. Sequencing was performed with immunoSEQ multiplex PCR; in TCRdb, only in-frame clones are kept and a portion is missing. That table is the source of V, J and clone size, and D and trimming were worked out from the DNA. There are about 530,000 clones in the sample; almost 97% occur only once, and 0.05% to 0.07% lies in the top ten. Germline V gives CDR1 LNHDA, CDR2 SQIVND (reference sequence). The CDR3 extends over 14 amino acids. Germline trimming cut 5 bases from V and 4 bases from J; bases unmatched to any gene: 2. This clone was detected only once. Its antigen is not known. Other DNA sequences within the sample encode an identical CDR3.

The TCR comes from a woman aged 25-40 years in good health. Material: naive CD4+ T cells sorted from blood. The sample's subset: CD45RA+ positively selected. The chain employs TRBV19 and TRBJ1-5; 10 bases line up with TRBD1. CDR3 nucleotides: TGTGCCAGTAGTGCGGGACAGGGGAATCAGCCCCAGCATTTT. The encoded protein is CASSAGQGNQPQHF.